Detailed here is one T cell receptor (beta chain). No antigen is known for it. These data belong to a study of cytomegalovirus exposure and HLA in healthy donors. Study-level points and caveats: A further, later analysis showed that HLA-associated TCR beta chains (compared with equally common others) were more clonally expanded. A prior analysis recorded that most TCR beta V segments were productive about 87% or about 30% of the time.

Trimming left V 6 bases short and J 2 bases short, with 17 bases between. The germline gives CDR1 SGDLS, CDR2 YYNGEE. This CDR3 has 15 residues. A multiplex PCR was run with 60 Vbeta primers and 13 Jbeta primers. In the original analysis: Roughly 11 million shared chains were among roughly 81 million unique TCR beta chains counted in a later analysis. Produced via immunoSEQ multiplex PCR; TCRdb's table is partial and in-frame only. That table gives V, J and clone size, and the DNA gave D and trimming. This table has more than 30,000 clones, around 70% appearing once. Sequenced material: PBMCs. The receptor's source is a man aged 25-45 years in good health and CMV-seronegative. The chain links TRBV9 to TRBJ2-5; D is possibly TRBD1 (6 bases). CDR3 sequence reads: CASTSRGQLQETQYF. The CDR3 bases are TGTGCCAGCACCAGCCGAGGACAGCTTCAAGAGACCCAGTACTTC.